These 10 T cell receptor beta chains share one sample of origin, sequenced in a study of identical twins. Each CDR3 protein is one row after TCRdb ran MiXCR on the 5' RACE reads. The data contain 500,000 or so distinct CDR3 sequences, 22% of them seen just once; the ten biggest clones take up under 0.95%. The data also belong to a second study, concerning T cells expressing NK-cell markers.

Sequencing was done on a sample of CD4+ T cells sorted from blood. The receptors here all came from a young woman in good health.

V is TRBV10-3 and J is TRBJ2-7; unclear D gene. Germline loops: CDR1 ENHRY, CDR2 SYGVKD. The CDR3 is 13 residues long. The germline V and J ends were trimmed by 4 bases and 2 bases, with 9 bases remaining between them. CDR3 in amino acids: CAISATGPYEQYF. CDR3 nucleotide sequence: TGTGCCATCAGTGCGACGGGCCCCTACGAGCAGTACTTC.

The chain has TRBV30 and TRBJ1-1, with 10 positions matching TRBD1. This CDR3 has 14 residues. V shed 3 bases, J shed 5 bases, and the junction held 6 bases outside the gene matches. Per the germline V gene, CDR1 is GTSNPN and CDR2 is SVGIG (reference sequence). DNA of the CDR3: TGTGCCTGGAGGGCCGGGACAGGGGTTACTGAAGCTTTCTTT. It is translated as CAWRAGTGVTEAFF.

In this sample, this clonotype turned up a few times. The chain combines TRBV11-1 with TRBJ2-5; 8 bases fit TRBD2. Germline loops: CDR1 SGHAT, CDR2 FQDESV (reference sequence). V was clipped by 5 bases and J by 1 base; unmatched bases: 6. The CDR3 is 15 amino acids. The CDR3 bases are TGTGCCAGCAGCGCCCAAGGGACTAGCCAAGAGACCCAGTACTTC. It is translated as CASSAQGTSQETQYF.

This clonotype was observed a handful of times. This chain connects TRBV7-2 to TRBJ2-1, with 9 bases lining up with TRBD2. The CDR3 runs 15 residues. The V gene end was trimmed by 3 bases and the J gene end by 12 bases; junction bases not matched to a gene: 12. Germline CDR1 and CDR2: SGHTA and FQGNSA. The CDR3, as DNA: TGTGCCAGCAGCTTGGGCGGCGGGGGGGCATTTCGGCAGTTCTTC. It encodes CASSLGGGGAFRQFF. Based on the CDR3 plus reference TRBV7-2 and TRBJ2-1, the full variable domain is GAGVSQSPSNKVTEKGKDVELRCDPISGHTALYWYRQSLGQGLEFLIYFQGNSAPDKSGLPSDRFSAERTGGSVSTLTIQRTQQEDSAVYLCASSLGGGGAFRQFFGPGTRLTVL.

CDR3 region: CASQDRAYGYTF. The CDR3 region has the DNA TGTGCCAGCCAGGACCGGGCCTATGGCTACACCTTC. The rearrangement joins TRBV6-5 to TRBJ1-2, with D unresolved. The CDR3 is 12 amino acids. V was pared by 8 bases and J by 4 bases, with 11 bases between. Germline V gene data show CDR1 as MNHEY and CDR2 as SVGAGI.

In this sample, this clonotype turned up many times. The chain recombines TRBV20-1 with TRBJ2-7; 13 nucleotides line up with TRBD2. Germline-derived CDR1 and CDR2 are DFQATT and SNEGSKA (reference sequence). With V trimmed by 0 bases and J by 7 bases, 3 bases remained unmatched. This CDR3 contains 14 residues. The chain's CDR3 is CSARDPGLAGEQYF. CDR3 DNA: TGCAGTGCTAGAGATCCGGGACTAGCGGGGGAGCAGTACTTC.

A few counts support this clonotype. The chain recombines TRBV5-1 with TRBJ2-1; 8 bases are shared with TRBD2. Germline loops: CDR1 SGHRS, CDR2 YFSETQ. The CDR3 has 15 amino acids. After removal of 1 base from V and 7 bases from J, the junction contained 7 bases not matched to a gene. DNA for the CDR3: TGCGCCAGCAGCTTGTTTGGGGCTAGCGGGAATGAGCAGTTCTTC. Amino acid sequence: CASSLFGASGNEQFF.

A few counts support this clonotype. The genes are TRBV27 and TRBJ2-7, with 12 bases fitting TRBD2. The CDR3 runs to 15 residues. V shed 5 bases and J 6 bases; nucleotides not matched to a gene: 8. Germline V gene sequence: CDR1 MNHEY, CDR2 SMNVEV (reference sequence). CDR3 sequence (DNA): TGTGCCAGCAGTCAAACTTCGACTAGCGGGGGCGAGCAGTACTTC. This codes for CASSQTSTSGGEQYF.

The V gene is TRBV7-9, the J gene TRBJ2-7; D not certain. Trimming took 4 bases from V and 2 from J, leaving 12 bases between them. The CDR3 is 14 residues long. Germline values: CDR1 SEHNR, CDR2 FQNEAQ (reference sequence). This chain's CDR3 is CASSSVEQAYEQYF. Here the CDR3 DNA reads TGTGCCAGCAGCTCGGTCGAGCAGGCCTACGAGCAGTACTTC.

This sequence joins TRBV14 and TRBJ2-1, with D perhaps being TRBD1 or TRBD2 (5 bases each). The CDR3 length is 14 residues. V was clipped by 1 base and J by 15 bases, with 19 bases between them. Germline V gene data show CDR1 as SGHDN and CDR2 as FVKESK. This CDR3 is CASSQVRATGTPFF. The DNA of the CDR3 is TGTGCCAGCAGCCAAGTACGCGCTACCGGGACCCCGTTCTTC.